The clone carrying this T cell receptor beta chain was recorded a few times. The antigen remains undetermined. The CDR3 consists of 14 residues. V shed 4 bases and J shed 5 bases, with 18 bases lying between them. In germline, CDR1 is DFQATT, CDR2 SNEGSKA (reference sequence). In the authors' workflow: The study's classifier, a distant-metastasis tool for papillary thyroid cancer, was built using CDR3 differences across clinicopathological groups. TCRdb reprocessed the PCR reads using MiXCR. What appears here as the V and J calls and clone size reflects TCRdb's work, not the paper's. This sample has just under 20,000 clones, with over 20% found just once. The sample is drawn from a study of metastatic and nonmetastatic thyroid tumors. Study-wide background: Blood and tumor or nodule tissue repertoires from malignant and benign thyroid patients were compared. Overall study findings and caveats: Significantly higher TCR beta diversity was reportedly seen in malignant thyroid tumors than benign nodules, in blood and tumor.

Every patient underwent thyroid surgery untreated. This clonotype was obtained from a female donor with papillary thyroid cancer or a benign thyroid nodule (not recorded which). Some clones in this sample may be carry-over from other donors' samples. Sequences were obtained from adjacent normal tissue. The gene calls are TRBV20-1 and TRBJ2-7; D not certain. The CDR3 sequence is CSAIRQAHGNEQYF. As DNA, the CDR3 is TGCAGTGCTATTAGGCAAGCCCATGGCAACGAGCAGTACTTC.